The T cell receptor beta chain described here comes from a study of beta chain features in type 1 diabetes. General observations from the study: TCRB CDR3s were moderately but significantly shorter in Type 1 diabetes patients in all four CD4+ subsets.

Since all of the isolated RNA was reverse transcribed, expressed TCRB transcripts were what got sequenced. Naive, central memory and regulatory T cell samples averaged about 3.4 million reads. The method was immunoSEQ multiplex PCR; TCRdb's version includes in-frame clones alone and lacks a portion of them. Among about 650,000 clones listed, roughly an eighth were seen once. V lost 4 bases and J lost 3; bases outside the gene matches: 0. CDR1 is SNHLY, CDR2 FYNNEI, per germline. The CDR3 totals 13 residues. In this sample, this clone turned up a few times. Its antigen is not identified. This specimen includes other DNA sequences encoding the same CDR3.

This TCR derives from a man aged 30-40 years with type 1 diabetes. The chain joins TRBV2 to TRBJ2-7; 10 nucleotides agree with TRBD1. The sequencing input was naive CD4+ T cells from blood. The CDR3 DNA reads TGTGCCAGCAGTGGGACAGGGGGCTACGAGCAGTACTTC. Amino acids: CASSGTGGYEQYF.